This T cell receptor (beta chain) was identified during a study of blood T cell repertoires in COVID-19. Study overall: Samples taken during acute and convalescent COVID-19 were collected in the United States, Italy and Spain. T cells, B-cell-depleted T cells, or PBMCs provided the cDNA or gDNA that served as material.

The CDR3 consists of 13 residues. The germline V gene has CDR1 MNHEY and CDR2 SMNVEV (reference sequence). Trimming removed 4 bases at V and 5 bases at J, with 11 bases between. Authors' data handling: Reference gene primer amplification gave nucleated cell count estimates. Clones were read by immunoSEQ multiplex PCR, and TCRdb kept only the in-frame ones, dropping some. The DNA was the basis for D and trimming; V, J and clone size are from that table. The sample holds under 300,000 clones, roughly four fifths seen once. The origin of this receptor is a man aged 25-45 years who had recovered from COVID-19. Sequencing was carried out using peripheral blood. The chain carries TRBV27 and TRBJ1-1; D not certain. CDR3 DNA sequence: TGTGCCAGCAGTTCGGAGATTTTGACTGAAGCTTTCTTT. The encoded protein is CASSSEILTEAFF.